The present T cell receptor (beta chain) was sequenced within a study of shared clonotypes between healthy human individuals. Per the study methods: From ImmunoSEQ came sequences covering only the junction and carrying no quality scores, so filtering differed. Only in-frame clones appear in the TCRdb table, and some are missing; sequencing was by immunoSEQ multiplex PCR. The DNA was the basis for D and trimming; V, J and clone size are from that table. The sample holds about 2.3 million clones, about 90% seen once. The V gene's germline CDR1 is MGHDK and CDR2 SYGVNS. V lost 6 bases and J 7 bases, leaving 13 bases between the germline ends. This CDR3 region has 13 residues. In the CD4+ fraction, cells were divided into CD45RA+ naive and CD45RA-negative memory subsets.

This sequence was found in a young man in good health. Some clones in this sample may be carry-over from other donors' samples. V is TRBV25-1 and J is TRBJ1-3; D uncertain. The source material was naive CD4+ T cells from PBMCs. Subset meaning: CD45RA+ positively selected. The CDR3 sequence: CASSPPAKNTIYF. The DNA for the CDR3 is TGTGCCAGCAGCCCCCCGGCTAAGAACACCATATATTTT. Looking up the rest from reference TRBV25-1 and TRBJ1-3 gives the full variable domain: EADIYQTPRYLVIGTGKKITLECSQTMGHDKMYWYQQDPGMELHLIHYSYGVNSTEKGDLSSESTVSRIRTEHFPLTLESARPSHTSQYLCASSPPAKNTIYFGEGSWLTVV.